This is a list of T cell receptor beta chains from one sample in a study of cytomegalovirus exposure and HLA in healthy donors. TCRdb's copy holds only in-frame clones and misses some; the assay was immunoSEQ multiplex PCR. The sample carries 85,000 to 110,000 clones, more than 75% recorded once. The sample consisted of PBMCs. These receptors were collected from a woman younger than 35 in good health and CMV-seropositive. Both conserved end residues are part of each CDR3. The D gene is left open where the match is weak.

TRBV29-1,.,CSVAGHTNTEAFF
TRBV10-3,.,CAISTGSPETQYF
TRBV28,TRBD1,CASGDRGIGNTIYF
TRBV12-5,.,CASGPPGQQAIGYTF
TRBV14,.,CASSQESWSSYEQYF
TRBV2,TRBD2,CASPEGAGANNEQFF
TRBV7-2,.,CASSPRTGTYEQYF
TRBV29-1,.,CSVSSEPREVHQPQHF
TRBV10-3,TRBD2,CAITPVAGGLGDTQYF
TRBV6-6,TRBD1,CASSYSPTGRYGYTF
TRBV5-1,.,CASSLTSREQYF
TRBV9,.,CASSVVQGQLFF
TRBV18,TRBD2,CASSPRVEGGTPYEQYF
TRBV11-2,TRBD2,CASSSLKAGAITDTQYF
TRBV19,.,CASSKRAFEQFF
TRBV5-1,.,CASSQPGDPGANVLTF
TRBV5-1,TRBD1,CASSLAGTGGEVEKLFF
TRBV5-1,TRBD1,CASSRDSNSPLHF
TRBV5-6,TRBD1,CASSPGGRYTDTQYF
TRBV9,.,CASRPIRGYGYTF
TRBV2,.,CASSEPNTGELFF